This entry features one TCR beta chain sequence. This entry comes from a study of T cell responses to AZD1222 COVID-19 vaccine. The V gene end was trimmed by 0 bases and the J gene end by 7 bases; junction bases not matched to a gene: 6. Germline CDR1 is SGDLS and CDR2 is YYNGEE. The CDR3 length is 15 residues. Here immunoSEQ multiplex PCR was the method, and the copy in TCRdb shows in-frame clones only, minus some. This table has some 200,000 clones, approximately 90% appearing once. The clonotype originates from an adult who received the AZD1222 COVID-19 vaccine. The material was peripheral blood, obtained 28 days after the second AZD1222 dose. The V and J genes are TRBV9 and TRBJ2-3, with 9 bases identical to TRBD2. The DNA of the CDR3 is TGTGCCAGCAGCGTAGAAGGGCTAGCGGGGAATACGCAGTATTTT. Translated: CASSVEGLAGNTQYF.